Presented here are 11 T cell receptor beta chains from one specimen sequenced in a study of shared clonotypes between healthy human individuals (dated by TCRdb to the early 2020s). The library was prepared using the immunoSEQ multiplex PCR assay. TCRdb stores this immuneACCESS table with in-frame sequences only. Part of the clones is absent; in the studies checked, under half of the shortfall reflects unresolved V genes, and no reason is known for the rest. This sample lists 150,000 to 200,000 clones; around 63% were detected once. The ten largest clones take up about 10% of the sample. The sequenced sample was memory CD4+ T cells sorted from blood. The cell subset or site label, as the study defines it: CD45RA-negative fraction. These receptors were obtained from a man aged 25-40 years in good health.

V usage is TRBV11-2 and J usage is TRBJ2-7; D gene ambiguous. Germline-derived CDR1 and CDR2 are SGHAT and FQNNGV. V lost 1 base to trimming and J lost 3 bases, with 10 bases between them. CDR3 size: 14 residues. CDR3 residues: CASSLAIRLYEQYF. For the CDR3, the DNA is TGTGCCAGCAGCTTAGCAATCAGACTCTACGAGCAGTACTTC.

The chain carries TRBV27 and TRBJ2-7, with D possibly matching TRBD1 (6 bases). Germline loops: CDR1 MNHEY, CDR2 SMNVEV (reference sequence). This CDR3 comprises 13 residues. Trimming shortened V by 5 bases and J by 5 bases, and 13 bases separated the two germline ends. CDR3 loop: CASSGDTRHEQYF. In DNA form, the CDR3 reads TGTGCCAGCAGTGGGGACACCCGCCACGAGCAGTACTTC.

Concerning this clone itself: The junction does not match germline at one end; this may be a read error. The rearrangement joins TRBV7-7 to TRBJ2-7; D unresolved. This CDR3 spans 11 amino acids. CDR1 is SSHAT, CDR2 FNYEAQ, per germline (reference sequence). CDR3 nucleotide sequence: TGTGCTAGCAGCCCCCCCGGCGAGCAGTACTTC. It specifies CASSPPGEQYF.

The chain joins TRBV7-2 to TRBJ2-1; 10 nucleotides agree with TRBD2. The length of the CDR3 is 16 residues. Germline V gene data show CDR1 as SGHTA and CDR2 as FQGNSA. V gave up 5 bases and J gave up 6 bases; unmatched junction bases: 10. The CDR3 spells CASSTRAGGLFNEQFF. CDR3 coding DNA: TGTGCCAGCAGCACGCGAGCGGGAGGGCTCTTCAATGAGCAGTTCTTC.

The chain employs TRBV19 and TRBJ1-5; the D is unclear. This CDR3 is 13 amino acids long. Trimming took 4 bases from V and 5 from J, leaving 9 bases between them. The germline gives CDR1 LNHDA, CDR2 SQIVND (reference sequence). The CDR3 region is CASSRGGDQPQHF. The CDR3 nucleotides read TGTGCCAGTAGTAGGGGTGGTGATCAGCCCCAGCATTTT.

The chain is built from TRBV29-1 and TRBJ1-4; D uncertain. The CDR3 length is 15 residues. In germline, CDR1 is SQVTM, CDR2 ANQGSEA. V shed 0 bases and J shed 10 bases, with 18 bases lying between them. Here the CDR3 DNA reads TGCAGCGTTGAAGATCTGGGTGGGATCCGGGGAAAACTGTTTTTT. Protein product: CSVEDLGGIRGKLFF.

The J gene is TRBJ1-4, the V gene TRBV6-5, with 9 bases fitting TRBD1. This CDR3 comprises 15 residues. The V segment lost 5 bases and the J segment 8 bases; nucleotides outside the gene matches: 9. Looked up from germline, CDR1 is MNHEY and CDR2 is SVGAGI. DNA of the CDR3: TGTGCCAGCAGTCCACAGACAGGGGGACGCGAAAAACTGTTTTTT. The encoded protein is CASSPQTGGREKLFF.

V is TRBV7-8 and J is TRBJ2-1; the match to TRBD2 covers 11 bases. After removal of 5 bases from V and 10 bases from J, the junction contained 13 bases not matched to a gene. CDR3 length: 16 amino acids. Germline V gene data show CDR1 as SGHVS and CDR2 as FQNEAQ. The CDR3 protein is CASSATGTSGSREQFF. The CDR3 DNA is TGTGCCAGCAGCGCAACCGGGACTAGCGGTTCGAGGGAGCAGTTCTTC.

The chain carries TRBV9 and TRBJ2-7, with 7 bases aligning to TRBD2. Germline CDR1 reads SGDLS; CDR2 reads YYNGEE. The trim removed 4 bases at V and 1 base at J, leaving 11 bases unmatched. The CDR3 has 16 amino acids. The CDR3 DNA follows: TGTGCCAGCAGCCTATCCGGCGGGAGTTTATCCTACGAGCAGTACTTC. Translating it yields CASSLSGGSLSYEQYF.

This rearrangement joins TRBV7-9 to TRBJ1-2, with D possibly TRBD1 on 6 matching bases. The CDR3 runs to 16 residues. Trimming removed 5 bases at V and 5 bases at J, with 21 bases between. Germline assignment: CDR1 SEHNR and CDR2 FQNEAQ (reference sequence). The CDR3 is CASSPRRPGDRYGYTF. The CDR3 DNA reads as TGTGCCAGCAGCCCCCGGCGACCAGGGGATCGGTATGGCTACACCTTC.

This clone was seen just once. The V gene is TRBV29-1, the J gene TRBJ2-2, with 8 bases that match TRBD2. This CDR3 is built from 14 residues. Losses at the gene ends were 2 bases for V and 7 bases for J; bases not matched to a gene: 6. CDR1 is SQVTM, CDR2 ANQGSEA, per germline. CDR3 nucleotides: TGCAGCGTTGAAACGTATAGCGGGGACGGGGAGCTGTTTTTT. Protein: CSVETYSGDGELFF.